Listed below are T cell receptor beta chains from one sample, sequenced in a study of blood T cell repertoires in COVID-19. This table comes from immunoSEQ multiplex PCR, and its TCRdb copy is limited to in-frame clones, with some not included. The profile shows 60,000 or so clones, approximately 73% of them singletons. The specimen was peripheral blood. All receptors derive from a woman in her fifties or sixties with active or convalescent COVID-19. Both conserved end residues are part of each CDR3. A D gene is named only where the DNA matches it firmly. Size values are once, few and many counts, or a class for expanded clones, and some rows have none.

d_call: -; j_call: TRBJ2-5; v_call: TRBV30; clone_size: -; cdr3_nt: TGTGCCTGGACTACCCAGGGGGAGACCCAGTACTTC; cdr3_aa: CAWTTQGETQYF
d_call: -; j_call: TRBJ2-7; v_call: TRBV12-5; clone_size: -; cdr3_nt: TGTGCTAGTGGTTTAGCCCCCCACACTATCGGCGAGCAGTACTTC; cdr3_aa: CASGLAPHTIGEQYF
d_call: -; j_call: TRBJ2-1; v_call: TRBV7-3; clone_size: once; cdr3_nt: TGTGCCAGCAGCCTACCGGGACTTGGTGAGCAGTTCTTC; cdr3_aa: CASSLPGLGEQFF
d_call: TRBD2; j_call: TRBJ2-1; v_call: TRBV7-3; clone_size: few; cdr3_nt: TGTGCCAGCAGCCCGCAGGGACTAGGGGATGAGCAGTTCTTC; cdr3_aa: CASSPQGLGDEQFF
d_call: -; j_call: TRBJ2-2; v_call: TRBV5-1; clone_size: -; cdr3_nt: TGCGCCAGCAGCCCCAAGGGGGCCGGGGAGCTGTTTTTT; cdr3_aa: CASSPKGAGELFF
d_call: TRBD1; j_call: TRBJ2-7; v_call: TRBV28; clone_size: -; cdr3_nt: TGTGCCAGCAGTTTATCCGGGACAGGGCACTACGAGCAGTACTTC; cdr3_aa: CASSLSGTGHYEQYF
d_call: TRBD2; j_call: TRBJ2-1; v_call: TRBV7-9; clone_size: few; cdr3_nt: TGTGCCAGCACCCCGGGAGGGCGGGGAGAGCAGTTCTTC; cdr3_aa: CASTPGGRGEQFF
d_call: TRBD1; j_call: TRBJ1-1; v_call: TRBV30; clone_size: few; cdr3_nt: TGTGCCTGGACCACAGGGGCCGGTCGGACTGAAGCTTTCTTT; cdr3_aa: CAWTTGAGRTEAFF
d_call: -; j_call: TRBJ2-3; v_call: TRBV19; clone_size: few; cdr3_nt: TGTGCCAGTAGTATTGTTGGGGCCAGTAGCACAGATACGCAGTATTTT; cdr3_aa: CASSIVGASSTDTQYF
d_call: -; j_call: TRBJ1-1; v_call: TRBV9; clone_size: -; cdr3_nt: TGTGCCAGCAGCGTTCAACAGGGGAACACTGAAGCTTTCTTT; cdr3_aa: CASSVQQGNTEAFF
d_call: -; j_call: TRBJ2-1; v_call: TRBV19; clone_size: -; cdr3_nt: TGTGCCAGTAGTATAGGCCAGGTGTCCTACAATGAGCAGTTCTTC; cdr3_aa: CASSIGQVSYNEQFF
d_call: TRBD2; j_call: TRBJ2-3; v_call: TRBV6-2/TRBV6-3; clone_size: -; cdr3_nt: TGTGCCAGCAGTTCCCGGGGTAGCGGGGTCCTCAGCACAGATACGCAGTATTTT; cdr3_aa: CASSSRGSGVLSTDTQYF
d_call: TRBD1; j_call: TRBJ2-3; v_call: TRBV2; clone_size: -; cdr3_nt: TGTGCCAGCAGTGAAGGACAGGGCTTCACAGATACGCAGTATTTT; cdr3_aa: CASSEGQGFTDTQYF
d_call: -; j_call: TRBJ1-5; v_call: TRBV4-3; clone_size: -; cdr3_nt: TGCGCCAGCAGCCAAGACGCGGGCTGGAGTCAGCCCCAGCATTTT; cdr3_aa: CASSQDAGWSQPQHF
d_call: -; j_call: TRBJ2-1; v_call: TRBV9; clone_size: -; cdr3_nt: TGTGCCAGCAGCGTAGCGGGAAAATACAATGAGCAGTTCTTC; cdr3_aa: CASSVAGKYNEQFF
d_call: -; j_call: TRBJ1-1; v_call: TRBV7-2; clone_size: -; cdr3_nt: TGTGCCAGCAGCTTGCAACTTTACACTGAAGCTTTCTTT; cdr3_aa: CASSLQLYTEAFF
d_call: -; j_call: TRBJ2-7; v_call: TRBV5-5; clone_size: -; cdr3_nt: TGTGCCAGCAGCTCTGGAGGGCTCTACGAGCAGTACTTC; cdr3_aa: CASSSGGLYEQYF
d_call: TRBD1; j_call: TRBJ2-4; v_call: TRBV6-5; clone_size: once; cdr3_nt: TGTGCCAGCAGGACAGGGAAAAACATTCAGTACTTC; cdr3_aa: CASRTGKNIQYF
d_call: -; j_call: TRBJ2-1; v_call: TRBV27; clone_size: once; cdr3_nt: TGTGCCAGCAGAGCTAGCCCGGGCCTTTACAATGAGCAGTTCTTC; cdr3_aa: CASRASPGLYNEQFF
d_call: -; j_call: TRBJ2-7; v_call: TRBV6-1; clone_size: -; cdr3_nt: TGTGCCAGCAGTGAACGACAGTACGAGCAGTACTTC; cdr3_aa: CASSERQYEQYF